These T cell receptor beta chains were read from a single sample in a study of CD8 T cells in Susac syndrome. MiXCR was run by TCRdb on the immunoSEQ multiplex PCR reads, yielding one entry per CDR3 protein. The table shows approximately 180,000 distinct CDR3 sequences, with about 91% occurring only once. Sequenced material: CD4+ T cells from PBMCs. Receptor source: a human donor with Susac syndrome. Each CDR3 is given with its conserved first and last residue. The D gene is left open where the match is weak. Rows give clone size only sometimes, using once, few, many, or a class for an expanded clone.

>TRBJ1-3|TRBV6-1|NA|NA
CASSQTGFDVGNTIYF
TGTGCCAGCAGCCAAACAGGGTTCGATGTCGGAAACACCATATATTTT
>TRBJ1-2|TRBV10-3|NA|TRBD1
CAISESVGQGASDYGYTF
TGTGCCATCAGTGAGTCGGTGGGACAGGGGGCTTCGGACTATGGCTACACCTTC
>TRBJ1-1|TRBV7-3|NA|TRBD1
CASSPDRGLEAFF
TGTGCCAGCAGTCCTGACAGGGGACTTGAAGCTTTCTTT
>TRBJ1-2|TRBV7-9|NA|NA
CASSLQGYGGYTF
TGTGCCAGCAGCTTACAGGGTTATGGCGGCTACACCTTC
>TRBJ1-4|TRBV6-5|NA|TRBD1
CASSRTGVFEKLFF
TGTGCCAGCAGCCGTACAGGGGTCTTTGAAAAACTGTTTTTT
>TRBJ2-7|TRBV27|NA|NA
CASRALGRGPSYEQYF
TGTGCCAGCAGGGCGCTAGGTCGTGGACCCTCCTACGAGCAGTACTTC
>TRBJ2-2|TRBV28|few|NA
CASTTSNTGELFF
TGTGCCAGCACTACCTCGAACACCGGGGAGCTGTTTTTT
>TRBJ2-7|TRBV9|NA|NA
CASSVSRLSYEQYF
TGTGCCAGCAGCGTATCACGACTCTCCTACGAGCAGTACTTC
>TRBJ1-2|TRBV6-5|few|NA
CASGGNGDYGYTF
TGTGCCAGCGGGGGGAATGGGGACTATGGCTACACCTTC
>TRBJ2-5|TRBV5-1|NA|TRBD2
CASSLDGRATETQYF
TGCGCCAGCAGCTTGGACGGGAGGGCCACAGAGACCCAGTACTTC
>TRBJ2-1|TRBV28|NA|NA
CASTLGGASYNEQFF
TGTGCCAGCACCCTGGGGGGAGCCAGCTACAATGAGCAGTTCTTC
>TRBJ2-7|TRBV5-4|NA|NA
CASSLRGRGSYEQYF
TGTGCCAGCAGCTTGCGGGGACGCGGCTCCTACGAGCAGTACTTC
>TRBJ1-4|TRBV11-2|NA|NA
CASSFGQKGEKLFF
TGTGCCAGCAGCTTCGGCCAGAAAGGTGAAAAACTGTTTTTT
>TRBJ1-2|TRBV2|NA|TRBD1
CARKSTGGYGYTF
TGTGCCAGAAAATCGACAGGGGGCTATGGCTACACCTTC
>TRBJ2-7|TRBV19|NA|TRBD2
CASTPGGNFVHEQYF
TGTGCCAGTACCCCGGGGGGAAATTTTGTTCACGAGCAGTACTTC
>TRBJ1-6|TRBV30|NA|NA
CAWSSQGSYNSPLHF
TGTGCCTGGAGCTCTCAGGGCTCCTATAATTCACCCCTCCACTTT
>TRBJ2-3|TRBV2|NA|TRBD2
CASSERAGGRTDTQYF
TGTGCCAGCAGTGAACGAGCGGGGGGGCGGACAGATACGCAGTATTTT
>TRBJ2-2|TRBV2|once|NA
CASSIRLANTGELFF
TGTGCCAGCAGTATTAGGCTAGCGAACACCGGGGAGCTGTTTTTT
>TRBJ2-1|TRBV11-1|NA|NA
CASSLSQLVGPRDNFYNEQFF
TGTGCCAGCAGCTTATCTCAGTTGGTTGGTCCGCGGGACAACTTCTACAATGAGCAGTTCTTC
>TRBJ2-2|TRBV5-1|NA|TRBD2
CASSSLTSGPTGELFF
TGCGCCAGCAGCTCTTTAACTAGCGGCCCTACCGGGGAGCTGTTTTTT
>TRBJ2-1|TRBV6-5|NA|TRBD1
CASSYADRDHEQFF
TGTGCCAGCAGTTACGCGGACAGGGACCATGAGCAGTTCTTC
>TRBJ2-3|TRBV27|NA|NA
CASSFRQPDTQYF
TGTGCCAGCAGTTTTCGACAGCCAGATACGCAGTATTTT
>TRBJ2-1|TRBV20-1|NA|NA
CSARDGLGHNEQFF
TGCAGTGCTAGAGATGGGTTGGGGCACAATGAGCAGTTCTTC